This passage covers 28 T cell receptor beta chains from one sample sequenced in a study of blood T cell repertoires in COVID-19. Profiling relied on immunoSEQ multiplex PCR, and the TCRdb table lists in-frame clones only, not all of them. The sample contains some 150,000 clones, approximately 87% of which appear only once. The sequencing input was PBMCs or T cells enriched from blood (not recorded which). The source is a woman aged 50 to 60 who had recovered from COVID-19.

CDR3 DNA: TGTGCCAGCAGCCGCGCTCTTGGACAGGCCTCCAATGAAAAACTGTTTTTT. This gives the protein CASSRALGQASNEKLFF. V usage is TRBV7-9 and J usage is TRBJ1-4; 7 bases are shared with TRBD1. CDR3 length equals 17 residues. V dropped 5 bases and J dropped 5; count of bases not matched to a gene: 14. Germline V gene data show CDR1 as SEHNR and CDR2 as FQNEAQ (reference sequence).

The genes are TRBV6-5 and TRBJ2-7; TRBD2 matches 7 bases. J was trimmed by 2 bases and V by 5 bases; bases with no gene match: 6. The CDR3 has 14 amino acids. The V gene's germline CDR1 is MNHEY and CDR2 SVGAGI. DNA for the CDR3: TGTGCCAGCAGTAAGGGAGGGGAGCCCTACGAGCAGTACGTC. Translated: CASSKGGEPYEQYV.

The CDR3 DNA is TGTGCCAGCAGCATAACCGGGACAGGGGAAGCTTTCTTT. Translated, it gives CASSITGTGEAFF. J is TRBJ1-1 and V is TRBV5-4, with TRBD1 matching 9 bases. CDR3 size: 13 residues. The V and J ends lost 4 bases and 8 bases, in that order; junction bases with no gene match: 6. Germline V lookup: CDR1 SGHNT, CDR2 YYREEE (reference sequence).

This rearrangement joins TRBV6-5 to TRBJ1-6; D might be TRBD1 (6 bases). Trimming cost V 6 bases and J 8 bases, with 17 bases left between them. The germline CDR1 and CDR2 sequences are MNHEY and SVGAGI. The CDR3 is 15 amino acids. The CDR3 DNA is TGTGCCAGCAGGCCACAGGGTTTGCCTTATTCACCCCTCCACTTT. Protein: CASRPQGLPYSPLHF.

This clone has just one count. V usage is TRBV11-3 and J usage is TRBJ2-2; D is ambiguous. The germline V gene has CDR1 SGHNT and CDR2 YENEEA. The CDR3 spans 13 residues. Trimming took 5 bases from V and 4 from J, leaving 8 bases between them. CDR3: CASSHTATGELFF. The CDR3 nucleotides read TGTGCCAGCAGCCATACAGCCACCGGGGAGCTGTTTTTT.

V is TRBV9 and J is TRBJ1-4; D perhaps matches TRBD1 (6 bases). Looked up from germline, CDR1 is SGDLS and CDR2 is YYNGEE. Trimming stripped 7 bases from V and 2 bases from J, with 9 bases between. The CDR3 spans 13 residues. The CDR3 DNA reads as TGTGCCAGCTCCGGACAGACTAATGAAAAACTGTTTTTT. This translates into CASSGQTNEKLFF.

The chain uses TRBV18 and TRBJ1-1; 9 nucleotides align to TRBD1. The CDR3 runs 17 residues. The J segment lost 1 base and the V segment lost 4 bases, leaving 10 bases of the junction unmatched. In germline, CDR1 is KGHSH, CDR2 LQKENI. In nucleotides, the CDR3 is TGTGCCAGCTCACGACCGGGACAGGGTGGAGGGAACACTGAAGCTTTCTTT. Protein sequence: CASSRPGQGGGNTEAFF.

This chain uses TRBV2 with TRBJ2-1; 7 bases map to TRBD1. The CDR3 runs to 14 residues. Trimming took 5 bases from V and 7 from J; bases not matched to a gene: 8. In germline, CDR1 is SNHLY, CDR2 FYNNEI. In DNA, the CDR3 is TGTGCCAGCAGTTGGGGACAGAGGGCAAATGAGCAGTTCTTC. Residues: CASSWGQRANEQFF.

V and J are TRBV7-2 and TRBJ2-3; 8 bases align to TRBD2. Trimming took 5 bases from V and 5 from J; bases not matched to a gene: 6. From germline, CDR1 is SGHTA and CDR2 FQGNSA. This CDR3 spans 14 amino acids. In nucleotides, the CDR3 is TGTGCCAGCAGCCCGGGGGGGGGTAAAGATACGCAGTATTTT. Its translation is CASSPGGGKDTQYF.

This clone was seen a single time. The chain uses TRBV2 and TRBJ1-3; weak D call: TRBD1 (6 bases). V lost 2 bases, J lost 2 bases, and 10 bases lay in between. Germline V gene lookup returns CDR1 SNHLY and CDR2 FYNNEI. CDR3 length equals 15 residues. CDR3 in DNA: TGTGCCAGCAGTGAAAGGGGGACAACTGGAAACACCATATATTTT. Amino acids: CASSERGTTGNTIYF.

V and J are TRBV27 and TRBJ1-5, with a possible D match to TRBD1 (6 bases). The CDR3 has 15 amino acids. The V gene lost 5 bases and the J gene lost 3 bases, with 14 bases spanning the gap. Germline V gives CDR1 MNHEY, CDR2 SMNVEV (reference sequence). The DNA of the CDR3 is TGTGCCAGCAGTCCCTCGGGACACTTCAATCAGCCCCAGCATTTT. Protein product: CASSPSGHFNQPQHF.

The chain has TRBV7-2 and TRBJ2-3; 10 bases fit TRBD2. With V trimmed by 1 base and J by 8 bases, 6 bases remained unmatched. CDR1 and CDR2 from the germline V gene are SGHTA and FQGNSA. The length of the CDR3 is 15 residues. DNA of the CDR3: TGTGCCAGCAGCTTAGTGATAGCGGGGGGTAGTACGCAGTATTTT. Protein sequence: CASSLVIAGGSTQYF.

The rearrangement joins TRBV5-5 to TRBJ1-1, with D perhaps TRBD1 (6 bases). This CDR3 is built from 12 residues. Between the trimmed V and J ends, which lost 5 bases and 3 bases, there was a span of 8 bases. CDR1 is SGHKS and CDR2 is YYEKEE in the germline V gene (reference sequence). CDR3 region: CASRTGYTEAFF. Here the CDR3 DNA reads TGTGCCAGCAGAACAGGGTACACTGAAGCTTTCTTT. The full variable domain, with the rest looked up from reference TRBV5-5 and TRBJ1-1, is DAGVTQSPTHLIKTRGQQVTLRCSPISGHKSVSWYQQVLGQGPQFIFQYYEKEERGRGNFPDRFSARQFPNYSSELNVNALLLGDSALYLCASRTGYTEAFFGQGTRLTVV.

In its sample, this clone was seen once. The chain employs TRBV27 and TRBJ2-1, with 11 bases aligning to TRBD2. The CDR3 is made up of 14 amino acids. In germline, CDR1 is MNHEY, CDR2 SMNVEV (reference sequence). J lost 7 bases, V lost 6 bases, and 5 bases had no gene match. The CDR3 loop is CASRSGLAVNEQFF. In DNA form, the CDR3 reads TGTGCCAGCAGATCGGGACTAGCGGTTAATGAGCAGTTCTTC.

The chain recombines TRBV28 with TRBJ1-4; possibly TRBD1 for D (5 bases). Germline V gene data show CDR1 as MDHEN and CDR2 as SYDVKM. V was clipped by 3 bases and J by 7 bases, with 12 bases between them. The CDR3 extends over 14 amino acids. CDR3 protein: CASSFLGGSEKLFF. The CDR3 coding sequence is TGTGCCAGCAGTTTCTTGGGGGGTAGTGAAAAACTGTTTTTT.

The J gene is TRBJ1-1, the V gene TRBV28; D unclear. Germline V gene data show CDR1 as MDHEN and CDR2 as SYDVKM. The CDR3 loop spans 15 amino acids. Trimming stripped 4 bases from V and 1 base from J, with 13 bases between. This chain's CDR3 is CASSSSAAGNTEAFF. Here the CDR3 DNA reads TGTGCCAGCAGTTCCTCCGCGGCCGGGAACACTGAAGCTTTCTTT. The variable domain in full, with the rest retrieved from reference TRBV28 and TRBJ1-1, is DVKVTQSSRYLVKRTGEKVFLECVQDMDHENMFWYRQDPGLGLRLIYFSYDVKMKEKGDIPEGYSVSREKKERFSLILESASTNQTSMYLCASSSSAAGNTEAFFGQGTRLTVV.

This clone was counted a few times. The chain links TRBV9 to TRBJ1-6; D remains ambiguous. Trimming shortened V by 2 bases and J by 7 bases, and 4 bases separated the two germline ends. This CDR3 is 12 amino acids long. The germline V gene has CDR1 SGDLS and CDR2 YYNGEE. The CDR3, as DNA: TGTGCCAGCAGCGTCCCGAATTCACCCCTCCACTTT. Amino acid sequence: CASSVPNSPLHF. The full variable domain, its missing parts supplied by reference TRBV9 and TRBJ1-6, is DSGVTQTPKHLITATGQRVTLRCSPRSGDLSVYWYQQSLDQGLQFLIQYYNGEERAKGNILERFSAQQFPDLHSELNLSSLELGDSALYFCASSVPNSPLHFGNGTRLTVT.

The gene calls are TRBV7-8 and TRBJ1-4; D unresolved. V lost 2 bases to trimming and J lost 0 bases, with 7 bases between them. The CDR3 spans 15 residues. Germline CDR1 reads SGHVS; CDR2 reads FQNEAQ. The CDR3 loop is CASSLYGATNEKLFF. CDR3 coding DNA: TGTGCCAGCAGCTTATACGGGGCAACTAATGAAAAACTGTTTTTT.

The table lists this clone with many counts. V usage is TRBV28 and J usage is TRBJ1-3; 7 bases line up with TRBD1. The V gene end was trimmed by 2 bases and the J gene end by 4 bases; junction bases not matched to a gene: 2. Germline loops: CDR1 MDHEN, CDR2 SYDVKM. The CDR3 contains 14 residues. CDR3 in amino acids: CASSLTGQGNTIYF. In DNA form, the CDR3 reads TGTGCCAGCAGTTTAACGGGACAGGGAAACACCATATATTTT.

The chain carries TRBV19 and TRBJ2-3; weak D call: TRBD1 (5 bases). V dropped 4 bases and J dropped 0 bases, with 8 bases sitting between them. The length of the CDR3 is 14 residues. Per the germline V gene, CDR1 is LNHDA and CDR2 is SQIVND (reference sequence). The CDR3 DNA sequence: TGTGCCAGTAGTAGTGGACATAGCACAGATACGCAGTATTTT. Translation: CASSSGHSTDTQYF.

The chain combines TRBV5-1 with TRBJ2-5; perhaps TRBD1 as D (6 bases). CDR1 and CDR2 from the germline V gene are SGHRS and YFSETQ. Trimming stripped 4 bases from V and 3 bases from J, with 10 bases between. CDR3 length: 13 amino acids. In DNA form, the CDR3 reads TGCGCCAGCAGCGAACCAGGGGAAGAGACCCAGTACTTC. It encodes CASSEPGEETQYF. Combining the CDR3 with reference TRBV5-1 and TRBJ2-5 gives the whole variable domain KAGVTQTPRYLIKTRGQQVTLSCSPISGHRSVSWYQQTPGQGLQFLFEYFSETQRNKGNFPGRFSGRQFSNSRSEMNVSTLELGDSALYLCASSEPGEETQYFGPGTRLLVL.

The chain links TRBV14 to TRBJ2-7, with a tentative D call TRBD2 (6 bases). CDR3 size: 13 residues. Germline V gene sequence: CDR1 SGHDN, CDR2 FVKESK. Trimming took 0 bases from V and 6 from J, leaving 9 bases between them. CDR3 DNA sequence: TGTGCCAGCAGCCAAGATGGAGGGCGCGAGCAGTACGTC. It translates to CASSQDGGREQYV.

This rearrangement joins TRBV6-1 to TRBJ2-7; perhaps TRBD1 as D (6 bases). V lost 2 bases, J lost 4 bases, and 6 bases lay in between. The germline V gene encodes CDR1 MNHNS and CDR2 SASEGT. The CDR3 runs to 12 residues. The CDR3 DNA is TGTGCCAGCAGTGAAAGGGGGTACGAGCAGTACGTC. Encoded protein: CASSERGYEQYV.

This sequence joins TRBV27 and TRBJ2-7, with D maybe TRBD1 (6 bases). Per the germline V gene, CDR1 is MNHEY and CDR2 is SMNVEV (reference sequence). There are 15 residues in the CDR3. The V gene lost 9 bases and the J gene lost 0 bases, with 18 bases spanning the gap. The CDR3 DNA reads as TGTGCCAGAACGTCTAGGGGGATCATCTCCTACGAGCAGTACGTC. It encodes CARTSRGIISYEQYV.

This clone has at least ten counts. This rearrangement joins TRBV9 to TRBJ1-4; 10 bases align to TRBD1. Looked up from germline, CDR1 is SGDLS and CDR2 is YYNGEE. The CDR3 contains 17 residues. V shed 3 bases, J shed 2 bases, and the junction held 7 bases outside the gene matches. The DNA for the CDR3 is TGTGCCAGCAGCGACCGGACAGGGGGTGGCACTAATGAAAAACTGTTTTTT. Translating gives CASSDRTGGGTNEKLFF.

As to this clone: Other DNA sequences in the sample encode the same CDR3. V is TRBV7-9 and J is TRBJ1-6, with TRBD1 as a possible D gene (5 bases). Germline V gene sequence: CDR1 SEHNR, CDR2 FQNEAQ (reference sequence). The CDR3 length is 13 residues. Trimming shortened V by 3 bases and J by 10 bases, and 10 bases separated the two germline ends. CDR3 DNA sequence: TGTGCCAGCAGCTTGCAGGGCGAGTCACCCCTCCACTTT. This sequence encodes CASSLQGESPLHF.

The CDR3, as DNA: TGCAGCGCCGCCCCGGGACATGTTTCGGGCTACACCTTC. This gives the protein CSAAPGHVSGYTF. V and J are TRBV29-1 and TRBJ1-2; D is perhaps TRBD1 (6 bases). V was cut by 7 bases and J by 8 bases, with 20 bases left in between. This CDR3 comprises 13 residues. Germline assignment: CDR1 SQVTM and CDR2 ANQGSEA.

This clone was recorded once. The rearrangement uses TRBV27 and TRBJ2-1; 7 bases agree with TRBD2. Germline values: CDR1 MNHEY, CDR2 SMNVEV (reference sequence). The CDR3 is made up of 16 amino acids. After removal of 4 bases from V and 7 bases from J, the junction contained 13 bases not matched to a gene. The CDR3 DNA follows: TGTGCCAGCAGTTCCCGTTTCGAGCGGGGCCCGAATGAGCAGTTCTTC. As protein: CASSSRFERGPNEQFF.